The source of this TCR beta chain is a study of blood T cell repertoires in COVID-19. TCRdb's table, derived via immunoSEQ multiplex PCR, lists solely in-frame clones and lacks some. The table includes about 110,000 clones, around 81% detected once. The V end lost 1 base, the J end lost 4 bases, and 11 bases lay between the germline ends. Germline loops: CDR1 SGHTA, CDR2 FQGNSA. CDR3 size: 15 residues. The chain employs TRBV7-2 and TRBJ1-5, with a tentative D call TRBD1 (6 bases). Sample: peripheral blood. The source of this sequence is a human donor in a cohort sampled during active or convalescent COVID-19. CDR3 coding DNA: TGTGCCAGCAGCTTAGGAGGACAGAGGAATCAGCCCCAGCATTTT. This translates into CASSLGGQRNQPQHF.